This TCR beta chain originates from a study of blood T cell repertoires in COVID-19. The ends were cut back, 6 bases at V and 1 base at J, with 9 bases in the middle. Germline CDR1 is ENHRY and CDR2 is SYGVKD. The CDR3 loop spans 13 amino acids. Authors' processing steps: From reference gene primer amplification, estimates of nucleated cell counts were derived. The repertoire was sequenced with immunoSEQ multiplex PCR; TCRdb's copy has only in-frame clones and lacks some. V, J and clone size reflect that table, while D and trimming were determined from the DNA. The profile shows 300,000 or so clones, around 89% of them singletons.

V and J are TRBV10-3 and TRBJ1-1; maybe TRBD1 (6 bases). The source is a man aged 18 to 29 who had recovered from COVID-19. What was sequenced was peripheral blood. CDR3 residues: CAIRDSWNTEAFF. CDR3 bases: TGTGCCATCAGGGACAGTTGGAACACTGAAGCTTTCTTT.